The clone carrying this T cell receptor beta chain was found a few times. The target antigen is unknown. The source of the sample is a study of T-cell memory formation after mild COVID-19. TCRdb re-analysed the 5' RACE reads in MiXCR, keeping a single row per CDR3 protein. This table holds under 550,000 distinct CDR3 sequences, roughly 20% found once. The CDR3 length is 14 residues. Germline V gene sequence: CDR1 SGHNT, CDR2 YENEEA. The trim removed 1 base at V and 3 bases at J, leaving 2 bases unmatched. General study findings and limits: A subset of responding clones appeared in pre-infection memory, suggesting cross-reactive memory joined.

The TCR was taken from an adult woman who had mild COVID-19 (a few samples of this study predate the infection). Cell type and time point are not known. Sample: PBMCs or a T cell subset sorted from them (not recorded which). The rearrangement links TRBV11-3 to TRBJ1-1; 7 bases are shared with TRBD1. In nucleotides, the CDR3 is TGTGCCAGCAGCTTAGCGACAGGGTACACTGAAGCTTTCTTT. Protein: CASSLATGYTEAFF.